The 27 T cell receptor beta chains below were found in one sample sequenced in a study of cytomegalovirus exposure and HLA in healthy donors. The PCR contained 60 Vbeta and 13 Jbeta primers. Some clones are missing from TCRdb's copy, which holds only in-frame ones; the method was immunoSEQ multiplex PCR. Here the sample spans 100,000 to 150,000 clones, about three quarters being singletons. Specimen: PBMCs. These receptors all come from a man between 25 and 39 years old in good health and CMV-seronegative.

The chain links TRBV11-2 to TRBJ2-7; 10 bases fit TRBD1. This CDR3 comprises 14 residues. Trimming cost V 6 bases and J 4 bases; bases outside gene matches: 6. Per germline, CDR1 SGHAT and CDR2 FQNNGV. CDR3 in DNA: TGTGCCAGCAGGAACCGGGACAGGGGATACGAGCAGTACTTC. The encoded protein is CASRNRDRGYEQYF.

This rearrangement joins TRBV6-5 to TRBJ1-6; maybe TRBD1 (5 bases). Germline V lookup: CDR1 MNHEY, CDR2 SVGAGI. The CDR3 spans 15 residues. Trimming shortened V by 6 bases and J by 10 bases, and 19 bases separated the two germline ends. CDR3 protein: CASRQMGGRVSPLHF. The CDR3 DNA follows: TGTGCCAGCAGACAAATGGGGGGAAGGGTCTCACCCCTCCACTTT.

The chain carries TRBV30 and TRBJ2-5; D is perhaps TRBD2 (5 bases). The J call is doubtful: the DNA matches TRBJ2-7 better. Germline V lookup: CDR1 GTSNPN, CDR2 SVGIG (reference sequence). The CDR3 length is 17 residues. The CDR3 is CAWSPPRVASVFYEQYF. In nucleotides, the CDR3 is TGTGCCTGGAGTCCCCCGAGGGTAGCCTCTGTGTTCTACGAGCAGTACTTC.

Remarks on this clone: One junction end does not reproduce the germline sequence, and a read error may be involved. The chain recombines TRBV7-9 with TRBJ1-3, with D possibly being TRBD1 (5 bases). The CDR3 has 17 amino acids. Germline CDR1 SEHNR, CDR2 FQNEAQ (reference sequence). CDR3 in amino acids: CSSSLPRSGETGNTIYF. CDR3 nucleotide sequence: TGTTCCAGCAGCTTACCGCGGTCGGGGGAGACAGGAAACACCATATATTTT.

The V and J genes are TRBV27 and TRBJ2-3; D ambiguous. CDR3 length: 13 residues. Germline CDR1 and CDR2: MNHEY and SMNVEV (reference sequence). V was shortened by 9 bases and J by 5 bases, with 15 bases between the two germline ends. The CDR3 here is CASSHSVVDTQYF. Written as DNA, the CDR3 is TGTGCCAGTTCCCACTCGGTTGTAGATACGCAGTATTTT.

The V gene is TRBV6-5, the J gene TRBJ2-7; 11 bases are a match to TRBD2. The CDR3 is made up of 15 amino acids. Germline CDR1 reads MNHEY; CDR2 reads SVGAGI. V shed 2 bases, J shed 2 bases, and the junction held 2 bases outside the gene matches. CDR3 in amino acids: CASSYGGLAAYEQYF. The CDR3 nucleotides are TGTGCCAGCAGTTACGGGGGACTAGCGGCCTACGAGCAGTACTTC.

This clone was found a few times. V gene TRBV28 combines with J gene TRBJ2-7, with a tentative D call TRBD2 (6 bases). The germline V gene has CDR1 MDHEN and CDR2 SYDVKM. Trimming removed 5 bases at V and 9 bases at J, with 17 bases between. CDR3 size: 13 residues. This CDR3 is CASSPPAGRGQYF. In DNA, the CDR3 is TGTGCCAGCAGTCCCCCGGCTGGGCGGGGGCAGTACTTC.

This sequence joins TRBV4-1 and TRBJ2-3; 8 bases agree with TRBD2. With 4 bases clipped from V and 2 bases from J, the junction kept 14 bases outside the gene matches. Per the germline V gene, CDR1 is MGHRA and CDR2 is YSYEKL. This CDR3 comprises 18 residues. CDR3 protein: CASSLLGGLAGFTDTQYF. The CDR3, as DNA: TGCGCCAGCAGCCTCCTCGGCGGTCTAGCGGGCTTCACAGATACGCAGTATTTT.

The CDR3 DNA follows: TGTGCCAGCAGCTTACGCAGGGTTGAAAAACTGTTTTTT. Translated: CASSLRRVEKLFF. The chain uses TRBV5-5 and TRBJ1-4; a possible D gene is TRBD1 (5 bases). Trimming removed 2 bases at V and 7 bases at J, with 9 bases between. The CDR3 extends over 13 amino acids. In germline, CDR1 is SGHKS, CDR2 YYEKEE (reference sequence). The full variable domain, its missing parts supplied by reference TRBV5-5 and TRBJ1-4, is DAGVTQSPTHLIKTRGQQVTLRCSPISGHKSVSWYQQVLGQGPQFIFQYYEKEERGRGNFPDRFSARQFPNYSSELNVNALLLGDSALYLCASSLRRVEKLFFGSGTQLSVL.

The rearrangement uses TRBV9 and TRBJ1-2; tentative D call: TRBD1 (6 bases). Germline V gives CDR1 SGDLS, CDR2 YYNGEE. The CDR3 runs 15 residues. The V end was cut by 4 bases, the J end by 3 bases, with 16 bases between. DNA of the CDR3: TGTGCCAGCAGCCCACAGGGTCAGGTTTACTATGGCTACACCTTC. Translation: CASSPQGQVYYGYTF. The full variable domain, rest sourced from reference TRBV9 and TRBJ1-2, is DSGVTQTPKHLITATGQRVTLRCSPRSGDLSVYWYQQSLDQGLQFLIQYYNGEERAKGNILERFSAQQFPDLHSELNLSSLELGDSALYFCASSPQGQVYYGYTFGSGTRLTVV.

This clone was seen a single time. The chain recombines TRBV11-2 with TRBJ2-2, with D possibly being TRBD1 (6 bases). Trimming shortened V by 4 bases and J by 1 base, and 13 bases separated the two germline ends. Germline CDR1 reads SGHAT; CDR2 reads FQNNGV. The CDR3 sequence is 16 residues long. The CDR3 protein is CASSSLKGQNTGELFF. The CDR3 nucleotides are TGTGCCAGCAGCTCCTTAAAGGGACAGAACACCGGGGAGCTGTTTTTT.

Worth noting for this clone: A read error may account for a junction end that differs from germline. This chain joins TRBV7-2 and TRBJ2-6; unclear D gene. CDR3 length: 16 amino acids. Germline V lookup: CDR1 SGHTA, CDR2 FQGNSA. CDR3 nucleotide sequence: TGTGCCAGCAGCTCCTGGGCCTTTGCTGGTGCCAACGTCCTGACTTTC. It translates to CASSSWAFAGANVLTF. Variable domain in full (rest from reference TRBV7-2 and TRBJ2-6): GAGVSQSPSNKVTEKGKDVELRCDPISGHTALYWYRQSLGQGLEFLIYFQGNSAPDKSGLPSDRFSAERTGGSVSTLTIQRTQQEDSAVYLCASSSWAFAGANVLTFGAGSRLTVL.

The chain employs TRBV4-2 and TRBJ2-7, with 9 bases lining up with TRBD2. Trimming removed 4 bases from V and 2 bases from J; junction bases left unmatched: 3. Germline lookup yields CDR1 LGHNA and CDR2 YNFKEQ. The CDR3 consists of 14 residues. CDR3 sequence reads: CASSLSGGAYEQYF. The CDR3 nucleotides read TGTGCCAGCAGCCTTAGCGGGGGAGCCTACGAGCAGTACTTC.

The count of this clone is one. V and J are TRBV7-3 and TRBJ1-1, with 7 bases identical to TRBD1. CDR1 and CDR2 (germline): SGHTA, FQGTGA. The ends lost 0 bases at V and 0 bases at J; junction bases unmatched: 4. The CDR3 sequence is 16 residues long. In nucleotides, the CDR3 is TGTGCCAGCAGCTTAACGAGGGACAGCATGAACACTGAAGCTTTCTTT. Its protein product is CASSLTRDSMNTEAFF.

V and J are TRBV6-5 and TRBJ1-3; D is unresolved. This CDR3 has 15 amino acids. V lost 0 bases and J 0 bases, leaving 6 bases between the germline ends. Germline V gives CDR1 MNHEY, CDR2 SVGAGI. The CDR3 loop reads CASSYSHLSGNTIYF. The CDR3 DNA reads as TGTGCCAGCAGTTACTCACACCTCTCTGGAAACACCATATATTTT.

The genes are TRBV11-2 and TRBJ2-7; possibly TRBD1 for D (6 bases). The CDR3 length is 13 residues. Germline CDR1 is SGHAT and CDR2 is FQNNGV. The V and J ends lost 1 base and 3 bases respectively, with 7 bases between them. The DNA of the CDR3 is TGTGCCAGCAGCTTAGGGGACAACTACGAGCAGTACTTC. Protein sequence: CASSLGDNYEQYF.

The chain joins TRBV11-2 to TRBJ2-1; 7 nucleotides match TRBD2. Germline CDR1 SGHAT, CDR2 FQNNGV. The J segment lost 10 bases and the V segment lost 1 base, leaving 7 bases of the junction unmatched. This CDR3 region has 14 residues. The CDR3 is CASSLVLGGREQFF. CDR3 nucleotide sequence: TGTGCCAGCAGCTTAGTCTTGGGGGGGAGGGAGCAGTTCTTC.

The V call is TRBV11-2, the J call TRBJ2-7; no clear D. The CDR3 totals 12 residues. The germline V gene encodes CDR1 SGHAT and CDR2 FQNNGV. V was clipped by 3 bases and J by 3 bases, with 6 bases between them. As DNA, the CDR3 is TGTGCCAGCAGCTTTGCAGTCTACGAGCAGTACTTC. Its translation is CASSFAVYEQYF.

V and J are TRBV19 and TRBJ2-6, with a possible D match to TRBD2 (7 bases). The CDR3 covers 16 residues. Germline V lookup: CDR1 LNHDA, CDR2 SQIVND (reference sequence). The V end was cut by 8 bases, the J end by 0 bases, with 14 bases between. This CDR3 reads CASRGARGSGANVLTF. CDR3 bases: TGTGCCAGTCGGGGGGCCCGGGGCTCTGGGGCCAACGTCCTGACTTTC.

This clone has more than one count but fewer than ten. V gene TRBV27 combines with J gene TRBJ1-2, with 9 bases fitting TRBD1. The germline CDR1 and CDR2 sequences are MNHEY and SMNVEV (reference sequence). J lost 4 bases, V lost 6 bases, and 12 bases had no gene match. The CDR3 length is 16 residues. The CDR3 loop reads CASSPDGQGPLYGYTF. CDR3 DNA: TGTGCCAGCAGCCCAGACGGACAGGGGCCCCTCTATGGCTACACCTTC.

The V and J genes are TRBV10-2 and TRBJ1-4; tentative D call: TRBD1 (6 bases). CDR1 and CDR2 from the germline V gene are WSHSY and SAAADI. V dropped 5 bases and J dropped 5 bases, with 12 bases sitting between them. The length of the CDR3 is 14 residues. This CDR3 reads CASSKDSQNEKLFF. The CDR3 DNA reads TGCGCCAGCAGTAAGGACAGCCAAAATGAAAAACTGTTTTTT.

The V gene is TRBV5-5, the J gene TRBJ1-6; 9 bases map to TRBD1. V shed 4 bases and J 7 bases; nucleotides not matched to a gene: 12. Germline V lookup: CDR1 SGHKS, CDR2 YYEKEE (reference sequence). The CDR3 totals 17 residues. The CDR3 coding sequence is TGTGCCAGCAGCATGAATCCGGGACAGGGTGTCAATTCACCCCTCCACTTT. It codes for CASSMNPGQGVNSPLHF.

This clone was counted between two and nine times. The chain combines TRBV4-1 with TRBJ1-6; 10 positions match TRBD1. Germline V gene data show CDR1 as MGHRA and CDR2 as YSYEKL. J gave up 14 bases and V 0 bases, and 10 bases lay outside the gene matches. The CDR3 runs 16 residues. This chain's CDR3 is CASSQEIGQGGITLHF. DNA of the CDR3: TGCGCCAGCAGCCAAGAGATCGGACAGGGGGGTATCACCCTCCACTTT.

The chain couples TRBV7-8 to TRBJ2-4; 9 bases fit TRBD2. Germline V lookup: CDR1 SGHVS, CDR2 FQNEAQ. Trimming at V came to 4 bases and at J to 7 bases, leaving 11 bases not matched to a gene. This CDR3 is built from 16 residues. The DNA of the CDR3 is TGTGCCAGCAGCTCAAGCTTAGCGGGGGCATTTAACATTCAGTACTTC. Its protein product is CASSSSLAGAFNIQYF.

V usage is TRBV5-4 and J usage is TRBJ2-7; 8 positions agree with TRBD2. Germline V gives CDR1 SGHNT, CDR2 YYREEE (reference sequence). CDR3 length: 16 amino acids. The ends lost 4 bases at V and 6 bases at J; junction bases unmatched: 15. The CDR3 nucleotides read TGTGCCAGCAGCCCAGGGACTAGTCGGGCCCAGGTCGAGCAGTACTTC. It is translated as CASSPGTSRAQVEQYF.

The rearrangement uses TRBV9 and TRBJ2-5, with TRBD1 as a possible D gene (5 bases). The V gene lost 3 bases and the J gene lost 5 bases, with 20 bases spanning the gap. CDR1 SGDLS and CDR2 YYNGEE come from the germline V gene. CDR3 length: 16 amino acids. The CDR3 sequence is CASSEGQDFTRETQYF. Written as DNA, the CDR3 is TGTGCCAGCAGCGAGGGGCAGGATTTCACCCGGGAGACCCAGTACTTC.

The chain carries TRBV30 and TRBJ2-5; weak D call: TRBD2 (6 bases). Deletions cut 3 bases from V and 4 bases from J, with 12 bases between. Germline values: CDR1 GTSNPN, CDR2 SVGIG (reference sequence). The CDR3 loop spans 13 amino acids. CDR3 DNA sequence: TGTGCCTGGAGCGGCGGGGTAGGAGAGACCCAGTACTTC. As protein: CAWSGGVGETQYF.